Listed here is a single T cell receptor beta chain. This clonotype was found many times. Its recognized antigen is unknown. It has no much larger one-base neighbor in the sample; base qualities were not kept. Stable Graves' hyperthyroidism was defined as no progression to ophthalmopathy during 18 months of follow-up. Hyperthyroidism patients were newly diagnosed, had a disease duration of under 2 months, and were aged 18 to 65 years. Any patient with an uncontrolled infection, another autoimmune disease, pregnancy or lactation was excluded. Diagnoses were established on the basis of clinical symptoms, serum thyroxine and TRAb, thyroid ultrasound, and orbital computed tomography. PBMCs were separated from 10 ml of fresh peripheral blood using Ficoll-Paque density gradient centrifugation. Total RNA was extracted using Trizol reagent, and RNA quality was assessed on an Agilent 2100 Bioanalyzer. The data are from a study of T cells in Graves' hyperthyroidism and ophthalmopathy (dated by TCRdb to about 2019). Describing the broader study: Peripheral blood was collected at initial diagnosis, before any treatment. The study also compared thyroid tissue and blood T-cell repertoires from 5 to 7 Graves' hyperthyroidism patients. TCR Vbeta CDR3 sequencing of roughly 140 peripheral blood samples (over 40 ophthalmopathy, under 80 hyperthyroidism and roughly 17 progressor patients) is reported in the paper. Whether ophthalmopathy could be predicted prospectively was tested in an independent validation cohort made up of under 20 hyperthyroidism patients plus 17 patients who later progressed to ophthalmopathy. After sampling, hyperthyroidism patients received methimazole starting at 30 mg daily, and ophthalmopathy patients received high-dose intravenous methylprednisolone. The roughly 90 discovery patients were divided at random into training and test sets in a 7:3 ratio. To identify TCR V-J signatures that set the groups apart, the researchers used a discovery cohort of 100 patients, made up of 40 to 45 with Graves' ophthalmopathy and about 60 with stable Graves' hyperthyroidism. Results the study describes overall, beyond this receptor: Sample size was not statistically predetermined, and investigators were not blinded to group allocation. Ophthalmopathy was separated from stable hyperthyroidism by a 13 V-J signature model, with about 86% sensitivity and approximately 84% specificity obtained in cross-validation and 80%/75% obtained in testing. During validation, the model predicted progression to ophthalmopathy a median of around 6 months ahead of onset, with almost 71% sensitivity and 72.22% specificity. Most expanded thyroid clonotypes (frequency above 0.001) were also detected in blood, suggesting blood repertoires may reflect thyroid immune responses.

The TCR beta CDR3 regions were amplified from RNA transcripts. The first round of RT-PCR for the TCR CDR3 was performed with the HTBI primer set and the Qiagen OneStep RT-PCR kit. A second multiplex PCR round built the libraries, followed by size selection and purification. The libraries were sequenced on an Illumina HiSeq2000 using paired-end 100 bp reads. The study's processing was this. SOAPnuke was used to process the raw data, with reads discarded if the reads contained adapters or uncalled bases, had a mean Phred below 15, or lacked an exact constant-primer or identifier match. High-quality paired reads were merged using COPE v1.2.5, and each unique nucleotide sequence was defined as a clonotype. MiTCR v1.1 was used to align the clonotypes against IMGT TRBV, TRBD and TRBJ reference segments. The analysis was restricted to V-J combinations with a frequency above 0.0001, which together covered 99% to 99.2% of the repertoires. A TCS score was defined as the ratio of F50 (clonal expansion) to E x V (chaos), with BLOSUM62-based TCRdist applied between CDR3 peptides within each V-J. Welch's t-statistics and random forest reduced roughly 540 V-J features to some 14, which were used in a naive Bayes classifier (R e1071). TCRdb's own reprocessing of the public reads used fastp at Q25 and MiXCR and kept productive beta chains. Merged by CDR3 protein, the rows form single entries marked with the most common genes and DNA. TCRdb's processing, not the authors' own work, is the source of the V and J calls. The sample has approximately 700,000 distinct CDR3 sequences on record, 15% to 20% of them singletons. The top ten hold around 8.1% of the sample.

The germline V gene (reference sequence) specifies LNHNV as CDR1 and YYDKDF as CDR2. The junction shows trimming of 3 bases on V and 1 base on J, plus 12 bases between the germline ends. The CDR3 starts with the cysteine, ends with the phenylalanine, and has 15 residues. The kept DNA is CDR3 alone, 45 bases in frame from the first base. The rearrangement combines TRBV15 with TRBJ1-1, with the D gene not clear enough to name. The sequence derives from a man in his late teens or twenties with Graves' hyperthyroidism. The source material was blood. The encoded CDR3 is CATSSPWVANTEAFF. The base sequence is TGTGCCACCAGCAGTCCATGGGTCGCGAACACTGAAGCTTTCTTT.